This T cell receptor beta chain is from a study of tumor-infiltrating lymphocytes in primary liver carcinoma. Without any cell sorting, roughly 18-30 mg of bulk tissue yielded co-extracted RNA and DNA. Surgeons treated the primary liver carcinoma of the patients by surgical resection. No patient had received treatment, and all had chronic HBV infection. Concerning this clonotype: The antigen is unknown. A single base separates this from a much larger clone, so it may be a read error. The CDR3 ends on some other residue instead of the conserved phenylalanine or tryptophan, so this is likely a read error.

Findings and limits, study-wide: Overlap between tumor regions exceeded overlap of tumor with adjacent tissue or blood. Relative to blood, tumors carried a significantly larger fraction of the repertoire in their top 250 clones (p = 0.039).

Germline loops: CDR1 ENHRY, CDR2 SYGVKD. The V segment lost 11 bases and the J segment 0 bases; nucleotides outside the gene matches: 10. The CDR3 runs 15 residues. Constant-region priming of around 500 ng total RNA yielded TCR beta cDNA. Libraries of TCR beta came from three nested multiplex PCR rounds with slightly modified ARM-PCR. Each of the first two PCR rounds ran around 10 cycles with TRBV1-TRBV30 forward and C-beta reverse primers. TCRdb reprocessed the multiplex PCR reads via MiXCR and lists one record per CDR3 protein. Altogether under 200,000 distinct CDR3 sequences are present, around 85% being singletons, with the ten largest covering roughly 18%.

The chain links TRBV10-3 to TRBJ2-1; 7 bases line up with TRBD1. Sequenced: tumor tissue from primary liver carcinoma. The clonotype comes from a man in his forties or fifties with primary liver carcinoma and hepatitis B virus infection. The CDR3 here is CAVTPRDSSYNEQFI. The DNA for the CDR3 is TGTGCCGTAACCCCCCGGGACAGCTCCTACAATGAGCAGTTCATC.